This is a list of T cell receptor beta chains from one sample in a study of cytomegalovirus exposure and HLA in healthy donors. Profiling relied on immunoSEQ multiplex PCR, and the TCRdb table lists in-frame clones only, not all of them. The repertoire includes roughly 45,000 clones, under 65% of them detected once, and about 9% sits in the top ten. The sequenced sample was PBMCs. The source is a human donor in good health. The CDR3 runs from the conserved cysteine through the conserved F or W. The D gene is left open where the match is weak. Clone sizes are given selectively: once, few, many, or a class where the clone is expanded.

v_gene: TRBV7-8
d_gene: .
j_gene: TRBJ2-7
abundance: .
CDR3nt: TGTGCCAGCAGCTTAGCGGGCGTATACGAGCAGTACTTC
CDR3aa: CASSLAGVYEQYF

v_gene: TRBV13
d_gene: .
j_gene: TRBJ2-2
abundance: .
CDR3nt: TGTGCCAGCAGCCCTTTGTCGGCGAACACCGGGGAGCTGTTTTTT
CDR3aa: CASSPLSANTGELFF

v_gene: TRBV30
d_gene: TRBD1
j_gene: TRBJ2-1
abundance: .
CDR3nt: TGTGCCTGGAGGATTACAGGGGGCAATGAGCAGTTCTTC
CDR3aa: CAWRITGGNEQFF

v_gene: TRBV30
d_gene: TRBD2
j_gene: TRBJ2-3
abundance: .
CDR3nt: TGTGCCTGGACTAGCGGGTACGCAGATACGCAGTATTTT
CDR3aa: CAWTSGYADTQYF

v_gene: TRBV1
d_gene: .
j_gene: TRBJ1-4
abundance: few
CDR3nt: .
CDR3aa: CTSSQVGTGNATNEKLFF

v_gene: TRBV7-8
d_gene: .
j_gene: TRBJ2-7
abundance: few
CDR3nt: TGTGCCAGCAGCGAGGGCGAGGCTGGCGAGCAGTACTTC
CDR3aa: CASSEGEAGEQYF

v_gene: TRBV28
d_gene: TRBD1
j_gene: TRBJ2-2
abundance: .
CDR3nt: TGTGCCAGCAGTTACAGGGGCGGGGAGCTGTTTTTT
CDR3aa: CASSYRGGELFF

v_gene: TRBV29-1
d_gene: TRBD1
j_gene: TRBJ1-2
abundance: .
CDR3nt: TGCAGCGTGGGGGACAGAAGCTATGGCTACACCTTC
CDR3aa: CSVGDRSYGYTF

v_gene: TRBV18
d_gene: TRBD1
j_gene: TRBJ2-7
abundance: few
CDR3nt: TGTGCCAGCTCACCGAACAGGGGCCCCTACGAGCAGTACTTC
CDR3aa: CASSPNRGPYEQYF

v_gene: TRBV10-3
d_gene: .
j_gene: TRBJ1-6
abundance: .
CDR3nt: TGTGCCATCAGTGAGTCGGTCGCTAGCTCCTATAATTCACCCCTCCACTTT
CDR3aa: CAISESVASSYNSPLHF

v_gene: TRBV9
d_gene: .
j_gene: TRBJ2-5
abundance: .
CDR3nt: TGTGCCAGCAGTCGCAGGGTTCGAGAGACCCAGTACTTC
CDR3aa: CASSRRVRETQYF

v_gene: TRBV10-1
d_gene: .
j_gene: TRBJ1-2
abundance: .
CDR3nt: TGCGCCAGCAGTGAACGAGGCCCTGTCGGCTACACCTTC
CDR3aa: CASSERGPVGYTF

v_gene: TRBV19
d_gene: TRBD1
j_gene: TRBJ1-5
abundance: .
CDR3nt: TGTGCCAGTAGGGATCAGGGGGTTAGCAATCAGCCCCAGCATTTT
CDR3aa: CASRDQGVSNQPQHF

v_gene: TRBV2
d_gene: TRBD1
j_gene: TRBJ1-1
abundance: .
CDR3nt: TGTGCCAGCATCTGGGACCAGACAGGGTCTGGTGAAGCTTTCTTT
CDR3aa: CASIWDQTGSGEAFF

v_gene: TRBV28
d_gene: .
j_gene: TRBJ1-4
abundance: .
CDR3nt: TGTGCCAGCAGCCAACAGGGCGCAGCTAATGAAAAACTGTTTTTT
CDR3aa: CASSQQGAANEKLFF

v_gene: TRBV11-2
d_gene: .
j_gene: TRBJ2-1
abundance: .
CDR3nt: TGTGCCAGCACCCCGGGTGGGGGGGCTTACAATGAGCAGTTCTTC
CDR3aa: CASTPGGGAYNEQFF

v_gene: TRBV6-6
d_gene: .
j_gene: TRBJ1-4
abundance: once
CDR3nt: TGTGCCAGCAGTTACGGGTCAGCTGCGGGACTGTTTTTT
CDR3aa: CASSYGSAAGLFF

v_gene: TRBV4-1
d_gene: TRBD1
j_gene: TRBJ2-6
abundance: .
CDR3nt: TGCGCCAGCAGCCAATCCGGGACAGGAATCTCTGGGGCCAACGTCCTGACTTTC
CDR3aa: CASSQSGTGISGANVLTF

v_gene: TRBV6-5
d_gene: .
j_gene: TRBJ2-1
abundance: few
CDR3nt: TGTGCCAGCAGTTCCACGCTGTCCAGTTACAATGAGCAGTTCTTC
CDR3aa: CASSSTLSSYNEQFF

v_gene: TRBV5-6
d_gene: .
j_gene: TRBJ2-6
abundance: .
CDR3nt: TGTGCCAGCAGCTTGGCTTCCTCTGGGGCCAACGTCCTGACTTTC
CDR3aa: CASSLASSGANVLTF

v_gene: TRBV28
d_gene: .
j_gene: TRBJ1-4
abundance: .
CDR3nt: TGTGCCAGCAGTGCTCCGGTCCACGAAAAACTGTTTTTT
CDR3aa: CASSAPVHEKLFF

v_gene: TRBV10-1
d_gene: TRBD1
j_gene: TRBJ1-2
abundance: few
CDR3nt: TGCGCCAGCAGCCCGGGACAGGACCTCTATGGCTACACCTTC
CDR3aa: CASSPGQDLYGYTF

v_gene: TRBV5-1
d_gene: .
j_gene: TRBJ1-1
abundance: few
CDR3nt: TGCGCCAGCAGCTTGTCTCTGGCGGGGACTGAAGCTTTCTTT
CDR3aa: CASSLSLAGTEAFF

v_gene: TRBV9
d_gene: .
j_gene: TRBJ1-2
abundance: .
CDR3nt: TGTGCCAGCAGCGTAGCGGACACTAACTATGGCTACACCTTC
CDR3aa: CASSVADTNYGYTF

v_gene: TRBV18
d_gene: TRBD1
j_gene: TRBJ1-6
abundance: .
CDR3nt: TGTGCCAGCTCACCGGACAGGGCCAATTCACCCCTCCACTTT
CDR3aa: CASSPDRANSPLHF

v_gene: TRBV2
d_gene: TRBD1
j_gene: TRBJ1-5
abundance: few
CDR3nt: TGTGCCAGCAGCATCCCCTATTACAGGGGGAATTCGCCCCAGCATTTT
CDR3aa: CASSIPYYRGNSPQHF

v_gene: TRBV5-1
d_gene: .
j_gene: TRBJ1-1
abundance: .
CDR3nt: TGCGCCAGCAGTCAGGAGGATGGCACTGAAGCTTTCTTT
CDR3aa: CASSQEDGTEAFF

v_gene: TRBV7-9
d_gene: TRBD1
j_gene: TRBJ2-3
abundance: .
CDR3nt: TGTGCCAGCAGCCCCGGGACAGGTGTAACAGATACGCAGTATTTT
CDR3aa: CASSPGTGVTDTQYF

v_gene: TRBV4-3
d_gene: .
j_gene: TRBJ1-5
abundance: few
CDR3nt: TGCGCCAGCAGCCAGAGCAACGGGAATCAGCCCCAGCATTTT
CDR3aa: CASSQSNGNQPQHF